The source of this T cell receptor beta chain is a study of T cell responses to AZD1222 COVID-19 vaccine. The germline CDR1 and CDR2 sequences are SNHLY and FYNNEI. CDR3 length equals 13 residues. Trimming cost V 7 bases and J 4 bases; bases outside gene matches: 5. Assay: immunoSEQ multiplex PCR; the TCRdb copy retains only in-frame clones and omits some. The profile shows about 200,000 clones, 85% to 95% of them singletons. This clone has just one count. The J gene is TRBJ1-2, the V gene TRBV2; 8 nucleotides match TRBD1. Material: peripheral blood, obtained on day 0 of AZD1222 vaccination. This receptor was identified in an adult in good health. CDR3 nucleotides: TGTGCCAGCAACACAGGGGGTAGCTATGGCTACACCTTC. This encodes CASNTGGSYGYTF.